Included here is one T cell receptor beta chain sequence, with context. Its antigen is currently unknown. This sample was taken from a study of T cell repertoires in cytomegalovirus infection. Study results and limitations: Dominant in the ex vivo response were TCR beta clonotypes restricted by HLA-C and specific for CMV.

Each CDR3 protein gets one entry after TCRdb re-called the reads with MiXCR. The sample holds 310,000 or so distinct CDR3 sequences, more than 20% seen once. The trim removed 4 bases at V and 1 base at J, leaving 4 bases unmatched. The CDR3 consists of 15 residues. Germline CDR1 reads MNHEY; CDR2 reads SMNVEV (reference sequence). The chain has TRBV27 and TRBJ2-3, with 8 bases lining up with TRBD2. The sequence was collected from a human donor in good health (CMV status not recorded). Some clones in this sample may be carry-over from other donors' samples. This sample comprised cultured PBMCs, obtained from culture after CMV antigen stimulation. CDR3 in DNA: TGTGCCAGCAGTTCATTGACTAGCGGCACAGATACGCAGTATTTT. Its translation is CASSSLTSGTDTQYF.